These T cell receptor beta chains were read from a single sample in a study of cytomegalovirus exposure and HLA in healthy donors. TCRdb's copy holds only in-frame clones and misses some; the assay was immunoSEQ multiplex PCR. Found here are over 150,000 clones, around 80% of them singletons; the top ten hold 3% to 4%. Sequenced input: PBMCs. The source of these receptors is a woman in her thirties or forties in good health and CMV-seronegative. CDR3s include the opening cysteine and the closing phenylalanine or tryptophan. D genes are given only for firm matches. Clone size is given for some rows only: seen once, a few or many times, or a class if the clone is expanded.

>TRBJ2-2|TRBV15|.|.
TGTGCCACCAGCAGAGTGCGGTTGAACACCGGGGAGCTGTTTTTT
CATSRVRLNTGELFF
>TRBJ1-4|TRBV18|.|.
TGTGCCAGCTCACCACGAGCGGCGGCGCGAGAAAAACTGTTTTTT
CASSPRAAAREKLFF
>TRBJ1-2|TRBV2|.|.
TGTGCCAGCAGTGGTTGGGAGGGAGCGACTGGCTACACCTTC
CASSGWEGATGYTF
>TRBJ1-2|TRBV2|.|.
TGTGCCAGCAGTCAACAGGGCCCTAACTATGGCTACACCTTC
CASSQQGPNYGYTF
>TRBJ2-3|TRBV5-6|.|.
TGTGCCAGCAGCCACCGACAGGTCCCGGGCACAGATACGCAGTATTTT
CASSHRQVPGTDTQYF
>TRBJ1-1|TRBV27|once|.
TGTGCCAGCAGTTTATCGCAGGTGAACACTGAAGCTTTCTTT
CASSLSQVNTEAFF
>TRBJ2-5|TRBV5-4|.|TRBD2
TGTGCCAGCAGCTCCCCAGGAGCGGGGCCGGGAGAGACCCAGTACTTC
CASSSPGAGPGETQYF
>TRBJ2-7|TRBV5-4|few|TRBD1
TGTGCCAGCAGCCCGTTGGCTGTAGGACAGGCAAGCGAGCAGTACTTC
CASSPLAVGQASEQYF
>TRBJ2-7|TRBV5-1|.|TRBD1
TGCGCCAGCAGCCGACCAGGGGGACAGGGGGCCACCTACGAGCAGTACTTC
CASSRPGGQGATYEQYF
>TRBJ1-5|TRBV5-1|.|TRBD1
TGCGCCAGCAGCTTGGGACTAGGGGGCGGCAATCAGCCCCAGCATTTT
CASSLGLGGGNQPQHF
>TRBJ1-5|TRBV19|.|TRBD1
TGTGCCAGTAGCGGCGGACAGGCAGCTAATCAGCCCCAGCATTTT
CASSGGQAANQPQHF
>TRBJ1-1|TRBV7-6|.|TRBD1
TGTGCCAGCAGCTTAGCCGGGACAGGGAATGAAGCTTTCTTT
CASSLAGTGNEAFF
>TRBJ2-5|TRBV7-9|.|TRBD1
TGTGCCAGCAGACCTACAGGGGTCGGGGAGACCCAGTACTTC
CASRPTGVGETQYF
>TRBJ1-2|TRBV6-1|.|TRBD1
TGTGCCAGCAGTAAGGGACAGGGGGAAAGTTTAGGCTACACCTTC
CASSKGQGESLGYTF
>TRBJ2-5|TRBV6-5|.|TRBD1
TGTGCCAGCAGCCCAAGGACAGGGACAGAGACCCAGTACTTC
CASSPRTGTETQYF
>TRBJ2-3|TRBV6-1|few|TRBD1
TGTGCCAGCAGTGACAGGACAGGGATTAGTGATACGCAGTATTTT
CASSDRTGISDTQYF
>TRBJ2-3|TRBV2|.|.
TGTGCCAGCAGACCAGGGGCAGATACGCAGTATTTT
CASRPGADTQYF
>TRBJ2-3|TRBV5-1|.|TRBD1
TGCGCCAGCAGCTTGGAGAGGGGGCCTGCAGATACGCAGTATTTT
CASSLERGPADTQYF
>TRBJ2-7|TRBV6-5|.|TRBD2
TGTGCCAGCAGCCCCACGGGCGGGAGCTCCTACGAGCAGTACTTC
CASSPTGGSSYEQYF
>TRBJ1-1|TRBV5-1|.|TRBD1
TGCGCCAGCAGCGGGACAGGGAAGGTGAACACTGAAGCTTTCTTT
CASSGTGKVNTEAFF
>TRBJ1-4|TRBV5-8|.|.
TGTGCCAGCAGCTCCGGGACGGGGGAAGAAAAACTGTTTTTT
CASSSGTGEEKLFF
>TRBJ2-5|TRBV2|.|TRBD1
TGTGCCAGCAGGGCCGGGACAGGGGAAGAGACCCAGTACTTC
CASRAGTGEETQYF
>TRBJ2-7|TRBV6-6|once|.
TGTGCCAGCAGTTACTCGACAGGACGTTATTACGAGCAGTACTTC
CASSYSTGRYYEQYF
>TRBJ1-1|TRBV5-1|.|.
TGCGCCAGCAGCCCGGGGTTACAGGGAACCCCGAAAGAAGCTTTCTTT
CASSPGLQGTPKEAFF
>TRBJ2-5|TRBV20-1|.|.
TGCAGGGGACCCGCGGGGAAGACCCAGTACTTC
CRGPAGKTQYF
>TRBJ2-7|TRBV7-9|.|.
TGTGCCAGCAGCTTAGGCGCGGCCTCCTACGAGCAGTACTTC
CASSLGAASYEQYF
>TRBJ1-4|TRBV7-8|.|.
TGTGCCAGCAGCTTGGAAGTAGGAGGTCAAGAAAAACTGTTTTTT
CASSLEVGGQEKLFF
>TRBJ1-1|TRBV12-2|.|.
TGTGCAAGTCGCTACCCTTCCGGGTCCCTTAACACTGAAGCTTTCTTT
CASRYPSGSLNTEAFF
>TRBJ2-5|TRBV19|.|.
TGTGCCAGTAGTATAGGGCGGGGTCCGCAAGAGACCCAGTACTTC
CASSIGRGPQETQYF
>TRBJ2-7|TRBV10-1|.|TRBD1
TGCGCCAGCAGTGAGACAATCGGGACAGGGCAGTACTTC
CASSETIGTGQYF
>TRBJ1-4|TRBV2|.|TRBD1
TGTGCCACTACAGGGGCCAATGAAAAACTGTTTTTT
CATTGANEKLFF
>TRBJ1-2|TRBV7-9|.|TRBD1
TGTGCCAGCAGCTTAGACAGGGGGCAAGGCTACACCTTC
CASSLDRGQGYTF
>TRBJ2-1|TRBV11-2|.|.
TGTGCCAGCAGCGCCGGTAGCTCCTACAATGAGCAGTTCTTC
CASSAGSSYNEQFF
>TRBJ1-2|TRBV5-1|once|.
TGCGCCAGCAGCCCCCCAACAGGCACTCTCTATGGCTACACCTTC
CASSPPTGTLYGYTF
>TRBJ2-7|TRBV6-1|.|.
TGTGCCAGCAGTGAAGCCGGGACTGCAACCTACGAGCAGTACTTC
CASSEAGTATYEQYF
>TRBJ2-7|TRBV5-1|.|TRBD1
TGCGCCAGCAGCGTGACAGGGGGATACTACGAGCAGTACTTC
CASSVTGGYYEQYF
>TRBJ1-5|TRBV6-6|.|TRBD1
TGTGCCAGCAGCAGGGGGCTGGTTCAGCCCCAGCATTTT
CASSRGLVQPQHF
>TRBJ1-4|TRBV7-9|.|TRBD1
TGTGCCAGCAGCTTAGCAGGGGGCAGAGAAAAACTGTTTTTT
CASSLAGGREKLFF
>TRBJ2-7|TRBV5-4|.|TRBD2
TGTGCCAGCAGCCCATGGACTAGCGGAACCTACGAGCAGTACTTC
CASSPWTSGTYEQYF
>TRBJ1-2|TRBV7-9|.|.
TGTGCCAGCAGCTTATTACCCCGAGGGACTAACTATGGCTACACCTTC
CASSLLPRGTNYGYTF
>TRBJ1-1|TRBV28|few|TRBD1
TGTGCCAGCAGTTTCCTCCGAATAGGACAGGGAAACACTGAAGCTTTCTTT
CASSFLRIGQGNTEAFF
>TRBJ1-2|TRBV28|.|TRBD1
TGTGCCAGCAGTGGGGGACAGGGGGCGTATGGCTACACCTTC
CASSGGQGAYGYTF
>TRBJ2-3|TRBV5-4|.|TRBD1
TGTGCCAGCAGCTTGGTGGGACAGGGCCCAGATACGCAGTATTTT
CASSLVGQGPDTQYF
>TRBJ2-7|TRBV21-1|.|.
TGTGCCAGCAGCAAAGCGGGGGCCCTCCCCTACGAGCAGTACTTC
CASSKAGALPYEQYF
>TRBJ2-7|TRBV7-8|.|.
TGTGCCAGCAGCTTGACGGACACCTACGAGCAGTACTTC
CASSLTDTYEQYF